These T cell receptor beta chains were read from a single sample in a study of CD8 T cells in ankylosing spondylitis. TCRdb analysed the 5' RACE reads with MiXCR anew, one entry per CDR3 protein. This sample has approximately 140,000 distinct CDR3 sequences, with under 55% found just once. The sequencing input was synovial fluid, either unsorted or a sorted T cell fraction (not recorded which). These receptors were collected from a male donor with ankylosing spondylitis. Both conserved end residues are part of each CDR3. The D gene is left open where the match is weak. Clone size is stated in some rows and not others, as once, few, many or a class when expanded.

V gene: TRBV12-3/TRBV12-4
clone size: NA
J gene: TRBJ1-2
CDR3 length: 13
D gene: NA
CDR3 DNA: TGTGCCAGCAGTTTCCGGATTCCCAGGGGCTACACCTTC
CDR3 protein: CASSFRIPRGYTF

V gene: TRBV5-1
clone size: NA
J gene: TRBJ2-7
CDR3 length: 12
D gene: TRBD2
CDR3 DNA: TGCGCCAGTAGCGATGGACTAGCCGAGCAGTACTTC
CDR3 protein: CASSDGLAEQYF

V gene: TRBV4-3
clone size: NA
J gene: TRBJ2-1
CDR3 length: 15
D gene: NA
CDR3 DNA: TGCGCCAGCAGCCAAGTTCCCCGTTCCTACAATGAGCAGTTCTTC
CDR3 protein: CASSQVPRSYNEQFF

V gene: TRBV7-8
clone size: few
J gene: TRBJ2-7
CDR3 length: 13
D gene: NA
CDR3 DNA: TGTGCCAGCAGCTCGACAGTATCCGACGAGCAGTACTTC
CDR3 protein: CASSSTVSDEQYF

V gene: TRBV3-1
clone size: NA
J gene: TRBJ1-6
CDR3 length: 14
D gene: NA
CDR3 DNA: TGTGCCAGCAGCCAACAGGGCTGGTATTCACCCCTCCACTTT
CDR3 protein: CASSQQGWYSPLHF

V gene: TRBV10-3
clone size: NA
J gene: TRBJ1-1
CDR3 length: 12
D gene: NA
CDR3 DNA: TGTGCCATCAGTGGGGGGCCGCCTGAAGCTTTCTTT
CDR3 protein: CAISGGPPEAFF

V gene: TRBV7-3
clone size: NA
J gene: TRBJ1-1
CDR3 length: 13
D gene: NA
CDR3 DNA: TGTGCCAGCAGCCTAAATGGATTACCTGAAGCTTTCTTT
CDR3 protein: CASSLNGLPEAFF

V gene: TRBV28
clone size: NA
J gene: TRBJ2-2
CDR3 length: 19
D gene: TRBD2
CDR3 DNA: TGTGCCAGCAGTTTTGTTACCGGGACTAGGGTGTATGGCACCGGGGAGCTGTTTTTT
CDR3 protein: CASSFVTGTRVYGTGELFF

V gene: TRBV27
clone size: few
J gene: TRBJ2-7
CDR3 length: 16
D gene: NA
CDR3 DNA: TGTGCCAGCAGTTTATTTCGGACACCGGCGGCCTACGAGCAGTACTTC
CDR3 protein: CASSLFRTPAAYEQYF

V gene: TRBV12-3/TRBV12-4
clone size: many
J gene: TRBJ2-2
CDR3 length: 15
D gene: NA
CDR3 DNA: TGTGCCAGCAGTTCCCCCGAGAGGAACACCGGGGAGCTGTTTTTT
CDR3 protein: CASSSPERNTGELFF

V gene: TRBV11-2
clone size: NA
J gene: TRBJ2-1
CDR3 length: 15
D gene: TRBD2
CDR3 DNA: TGTGCCAGCAGCCCCGGACTAGCGAAACGGAATGAGCAGTTCTTC
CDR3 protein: CASSPGLAKRNEQFF

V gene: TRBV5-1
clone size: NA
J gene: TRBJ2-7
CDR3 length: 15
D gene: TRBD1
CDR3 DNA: TGCGCCAGCAGCCCACTGGACAGGGGGACGGGAGAGCAGTACTTC
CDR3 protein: CASSPLDRGTGEQYF

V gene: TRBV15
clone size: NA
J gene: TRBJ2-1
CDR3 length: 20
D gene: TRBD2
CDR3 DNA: TGTGCCACCAGCAGAGACGCCCCCCCGGGGGGGCCCGGCTCCTACAATGAGCAGTTCTTC
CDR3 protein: CATSRDAPPGGPGSYNEQFF

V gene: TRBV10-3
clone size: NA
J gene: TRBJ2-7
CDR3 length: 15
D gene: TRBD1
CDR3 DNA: TGTGCCATCAGTGAATCGACAGGGGGGATCTACGAGCAGTACTTC
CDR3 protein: CAISESTGGIYEQYF

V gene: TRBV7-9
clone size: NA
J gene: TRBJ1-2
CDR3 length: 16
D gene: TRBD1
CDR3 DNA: TGTGCCAGCAGCTTCGCTGCGACAGGGAAAATCTATGGCTACACCTTC
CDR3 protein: CASSFAATGKIYGYTF

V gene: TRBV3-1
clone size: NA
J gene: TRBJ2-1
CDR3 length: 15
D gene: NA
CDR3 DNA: TGTGCCAGCAGCCAAGATTGGGGTGTGCTCGGTGAGCAGTTCTTC
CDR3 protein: CASSQDWGVLGEQFF

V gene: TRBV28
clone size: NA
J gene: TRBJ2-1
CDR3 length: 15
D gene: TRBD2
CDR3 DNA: TGTGCCAGCAGCTCAGAGCCGGGACTAGCCAATGAGCAGTTCTTC
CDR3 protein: CASSSEPGLANEQFF

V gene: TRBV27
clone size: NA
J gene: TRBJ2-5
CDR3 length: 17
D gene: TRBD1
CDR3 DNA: TGTGCCAGCAGTTTTTTCGACGGCAGGACAGGGGCAGAGACCCAGTACTTC
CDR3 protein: CASSFFDGRTGAETQYF

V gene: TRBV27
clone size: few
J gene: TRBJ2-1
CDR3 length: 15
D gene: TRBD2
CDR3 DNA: TGTGCCAGCGCCCCCGGGACTAGATTGGAGAATGAGCAGTTCTTC
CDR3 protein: CASAPGTRLENEQFF

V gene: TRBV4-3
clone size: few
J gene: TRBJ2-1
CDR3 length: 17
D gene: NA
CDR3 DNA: TGCGCCAGCAGCCAAGACGGGTTGCCAGGGGTTTACCATGAGCAGTTCTTC
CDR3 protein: CASSQDGLPGVYHEQFF

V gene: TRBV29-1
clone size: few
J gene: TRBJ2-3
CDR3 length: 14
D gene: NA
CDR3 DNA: TGCAGCGTTGAAGATCAAGGGTACACAGATACGCAGTATTTT
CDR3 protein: CSVEDQGYTDTQYF

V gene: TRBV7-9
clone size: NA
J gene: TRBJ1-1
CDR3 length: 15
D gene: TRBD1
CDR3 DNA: TGTGCCAGCAGCTTAGCCGGACAGGGAGGCACTGAAGCTTTCTTT
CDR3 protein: CASSLAGQGGTEAFF

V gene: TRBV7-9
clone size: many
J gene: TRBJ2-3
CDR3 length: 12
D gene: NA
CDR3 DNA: TGTGCCAGCAGCTTCGCCACAGATACGCAGTATTTT
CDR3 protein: CASSFATDTQYF

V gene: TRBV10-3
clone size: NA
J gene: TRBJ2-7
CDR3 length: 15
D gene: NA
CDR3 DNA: TGTGCCATCAGTGAGTCATTAGGGCAAACGTACGAGCAGTACTTC
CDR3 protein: CAISESLGQTYEQYF

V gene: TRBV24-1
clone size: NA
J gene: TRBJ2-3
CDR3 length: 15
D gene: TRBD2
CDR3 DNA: TGTGCCACCAGTGACGCCCGGGGGGTTACAGATACGCAGTATTTT
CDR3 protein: CATSDARGVTDTQYF

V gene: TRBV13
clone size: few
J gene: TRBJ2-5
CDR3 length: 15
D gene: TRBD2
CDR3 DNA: TGTGCCAGCAGCTTCGAAACTAGCGGGAGGAAGACCCAGTACTTC
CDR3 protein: CASSFETSGRKTQYF

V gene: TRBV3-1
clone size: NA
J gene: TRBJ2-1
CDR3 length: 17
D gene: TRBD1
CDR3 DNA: TGTGCCAGCAGCCAAGACGCAAACAGGGGAATCTTAAGTGAGCAGTTCTTC
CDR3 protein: CASSQDANRGILSEQFF

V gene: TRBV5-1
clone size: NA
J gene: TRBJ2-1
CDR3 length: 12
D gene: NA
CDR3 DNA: TGCGCCAGCAGCTTGGGGTGGAATGAGCAGTTCTTC
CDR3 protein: CASSLGWNEQFF

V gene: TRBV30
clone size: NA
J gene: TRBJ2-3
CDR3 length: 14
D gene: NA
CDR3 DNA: TGTGCCTGGAGTGCAAGGCTAGAGACAGATACGCAGTATTTT
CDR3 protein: CAWSARLETDTQYF

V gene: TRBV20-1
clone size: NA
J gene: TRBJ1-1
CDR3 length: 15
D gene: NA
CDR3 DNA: TGCAGTGCTAAACCTGCCGGCAGGGCGAACACTGAAGCTTTCTTT
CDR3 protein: CSAKPAGRANTEAFF

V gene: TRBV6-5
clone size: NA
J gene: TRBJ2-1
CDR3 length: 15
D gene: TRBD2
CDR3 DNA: TGTGCCAGCAGTTACGTGGGAGGGTCCGACGGGGAGCAGTTCTTC
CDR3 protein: CASSYVGGSDGEQFF

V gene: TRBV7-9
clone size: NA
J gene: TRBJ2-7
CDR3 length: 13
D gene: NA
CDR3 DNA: TGTGCCAGCAGCCCGGACGGACACTACGAGCAGTACTTC
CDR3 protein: CASSPDGHYEQYF

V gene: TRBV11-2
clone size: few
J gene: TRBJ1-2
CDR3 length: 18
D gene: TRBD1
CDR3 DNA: TGTGCCAGCAGCTTACGGTACAGGGGGCTCCGAGGCCCTTATGGCTACACCTTC
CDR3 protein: CASSLRYRGLRGPYGYTF

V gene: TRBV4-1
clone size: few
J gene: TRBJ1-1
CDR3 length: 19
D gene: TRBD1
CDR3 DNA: TGCGCCAGCAGCCTAGGTTGGAGGCAGGGGGCCGGCTGGGACACTGAAGCTTTCTTT
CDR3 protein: CASSLGWRQGAGWDTEAFF

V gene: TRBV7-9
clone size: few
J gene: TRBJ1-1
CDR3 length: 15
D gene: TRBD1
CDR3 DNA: TGTGCCAGCAGCGACCGGGACAGGGAGAACACTGAAGCTTTCTTT
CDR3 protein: CASSDRDRENTEAFF

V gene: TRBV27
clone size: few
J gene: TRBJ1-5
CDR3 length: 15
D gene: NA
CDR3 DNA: TGTGCCAGCAGTTTATCAGCCAGCTACAATCAGCCCCAGCATTTT
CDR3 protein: CASSLSASYNQPQHF

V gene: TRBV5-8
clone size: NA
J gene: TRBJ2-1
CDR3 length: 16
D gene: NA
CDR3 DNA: TGTGCCAGCAGACCCCCCGCGGGGCACTCCTACAATGAGCAGTTCTTC
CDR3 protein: CASRPPAGHSYNEQFF

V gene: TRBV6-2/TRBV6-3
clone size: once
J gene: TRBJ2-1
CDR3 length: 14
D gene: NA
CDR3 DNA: TGTGCCAGCAGTGGCGGGACAGAAACAATGGAGCAGTTCTTC
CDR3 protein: CASSGGTETMEQFF

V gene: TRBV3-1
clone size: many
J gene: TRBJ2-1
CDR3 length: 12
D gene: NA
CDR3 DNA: TGTGCCAGCAGCCCCAGCGCAAATGAGCAGTTCTTC
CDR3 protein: CASSPSANEQFF

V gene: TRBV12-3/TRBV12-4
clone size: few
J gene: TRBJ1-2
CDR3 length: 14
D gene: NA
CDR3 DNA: TGTGCCAGCAGTTTAGGTCTAGGGGGGAGCGGCTACACCTTC
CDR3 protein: CASSLGLGGSGYTF

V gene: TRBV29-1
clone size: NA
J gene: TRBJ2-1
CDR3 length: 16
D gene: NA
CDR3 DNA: TGCAGCGTTGATGGTGTCGTGGGGGGGGCGTACAATGAGCAGTTCTTC
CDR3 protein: CSVDGVVGGAYNEQFF

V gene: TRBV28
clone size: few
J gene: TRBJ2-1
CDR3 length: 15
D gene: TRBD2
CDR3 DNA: TGTGCCAGCAGCCTTGGACTAGCGCCCGGGGATGAGCAGTTCTTC
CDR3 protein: CASSLGLAPGDEQFF

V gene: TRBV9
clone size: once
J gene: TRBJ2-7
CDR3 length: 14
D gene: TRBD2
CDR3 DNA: TGTGCCAGCAGCCCCTGGGGGCGGCGGGGGGCCCAGTACTTC
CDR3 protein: CASSPWGRRGAQYF

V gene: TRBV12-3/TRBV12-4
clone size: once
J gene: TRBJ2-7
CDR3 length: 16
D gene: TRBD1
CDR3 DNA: TGTGCCAGCAGTTTAGCGGGGACAGGTTCTCCCTACGAGCAGTACTTC
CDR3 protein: CASSLAGTGSPYEQYF

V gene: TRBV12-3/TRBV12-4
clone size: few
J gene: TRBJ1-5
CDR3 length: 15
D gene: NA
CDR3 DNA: TGTGCCAGCAGCGCAGGGGATTTTAGCAATCAGCCCCAGCATTTT
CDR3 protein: CASSAGDFSNQPQHF

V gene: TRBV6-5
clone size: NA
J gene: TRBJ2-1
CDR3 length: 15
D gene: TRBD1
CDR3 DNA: TGTGCCAGCAGTTATGGGGACAGGTCCTACAATGAGCAGTTCTTC
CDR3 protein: CASSYGDRSYNEQFF

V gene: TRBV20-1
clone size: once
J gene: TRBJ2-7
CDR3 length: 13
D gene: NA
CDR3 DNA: TGCAGTGCTAGGGACCCGGTATCCTACGAGCAGTACTTC
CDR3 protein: CSARDPVSYEQYF

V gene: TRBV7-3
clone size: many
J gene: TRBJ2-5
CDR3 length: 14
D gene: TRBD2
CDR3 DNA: TGTGCCAGCAGCTTTGGGGGGGGCCAAGAGACCCAGTACTTC
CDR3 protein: CASSFGGGQETQYF

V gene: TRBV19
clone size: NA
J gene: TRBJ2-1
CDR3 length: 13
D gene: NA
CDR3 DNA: TGTGCCAGTAGTATAGCTTCCTACAATGAGCAGTTCTTC
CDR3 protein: CASSIASYNEQFF

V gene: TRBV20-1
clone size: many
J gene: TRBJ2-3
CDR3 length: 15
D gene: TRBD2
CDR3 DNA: TGCAGTGCTAGAGTGGGGGCGGGGGGGCCAGATACGCAGTATTTT
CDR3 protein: CSARVGAGGPDTQYF

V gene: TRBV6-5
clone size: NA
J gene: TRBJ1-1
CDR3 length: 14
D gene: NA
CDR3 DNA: TGTGCCAGCAGTTTCAGGGGCGAGGGCACTGAAGCTTTCTTT
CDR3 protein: CASSFRGEGTEAFF

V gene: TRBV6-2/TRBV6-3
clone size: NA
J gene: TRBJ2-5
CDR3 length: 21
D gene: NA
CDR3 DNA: TGTGCCAGCAGAACGACAGCGGGCAGGGGATATCTATACGGCCCCCAAGAGACCCAGTACTTC
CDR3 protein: CASRTTAGRGYLYGPQETQYF

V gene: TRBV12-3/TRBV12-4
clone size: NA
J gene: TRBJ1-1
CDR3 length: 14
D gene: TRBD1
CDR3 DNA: TGTGCCAGCAGTCCCGGGACAGAAGCGACTGAAGCTTTCTTT
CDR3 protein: CASSPGTEATEAFF

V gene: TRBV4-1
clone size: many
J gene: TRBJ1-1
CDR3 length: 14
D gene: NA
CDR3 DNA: TGCGCCAGCAGCCAGAACCTCGGGCGCACTGAAGCTTTCTTT
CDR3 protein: CASSQNLGRTEAFF